A single sample gave rise to the 16 T cell receptor beta chains below, sequenced in a study of T cells and Merkel cell carcinoma outcomes. Some clones are missing from TCRdb's copy, which holds only in-frame ones; the method was immunoSEQ multiplex PCR. The sample shows under 2,500 clones, over 85% of them seen only once. Sequencing was performed on tumor tissue from Merkel cell carcinoma. The source of these receptors is a human donor with Merkel cell carcinoma.

In regard to this clone: One junction end disagrees with the germline gene, perhaps due to a read error. The J gene is TRBJ2-7, the V gene TRBV27; tentatively, D is TRBD1 (5 bases). This CDR3 is built from 15 residues. CDR1 is MNHEY, CDR2 SMNVEV, per germline (reference sequence). Here the CDR3 DNA reads TGTGCCAGCAGGTTATCAGGGAAAGGGCCCTACGAGCAGTACTTC. This encodes CASRLSGKGPYEQYF.

J is TRBJ2-6 and V is TRBV29-1, with D unclear. CDR1 and CDR2 (germline): SQVTM, ANQGSEA. The V and J ends lost 6 bases and 1 base respectively, with 4 bases between them. The CDR3 has 12 residues. The CDR3 bases are TGCAGCGTCCAATCTGGGGCCAACGTCCTGACTTTC. This codes for CSVQSGANVLTF.

In its sample, this clone was seen once. The V and J genes are TRBV19 and TRBJ1-5; D is uncertain. CDR1 LNHDA and CDR2 SQIVND come from the germline V gene (reference sequence). The V end lost 1 base, the J end lost 9 bases, and 13 bases lay between the germline ends. The CDR3 is 14 residues long. The CDR3 protein is CASSIGSLFGPQHF. Written as DNA, the CDR3 is TGTGCCAGTAGTATAGGCAGCTTGTTTGGGCCCCAGCATTTT.

V is TRBV2 and J is TRBJ2-7; TRBD1 is a possible D gene (6 bases). Trimming took 2 bases from V and 6 from J, leaving 11 bases between them. The CDR3 contains 13 residues. Germline CDR1 is SNHLY and CDR2 is FYNNEI. CDR3: CASSETGLLEQYF. In DNA, the CDR3 is TGTGCCAGCAGTGAAACAGGGCTTCTCGAGCAGTACTTC.

The chain is built from TRBV14 and TRBJ2-7; D perhaps matches TRBD1 (6 bases). V lost 11 bases to trimming and J lost 4 bases, with 15 bases between them. The CDR3 sequence is 12 residues long. The germline V gene encodes CDR1 SGHDN and CDR2 FVKESK. The chain's CDR3 is CASGETSYEQYF. The DNA for the CDR3 is TGTGCCTCAGGGGAGACTTCTTACGAGCAGTACTTC.

V usage is TRBV28 and J usage is TRBJ1-5, with a tentative D call TRBD1 (5 bases). CDR1 and CDR2 from the germline V gene are MDHEN and SYDVKM. V was cut by 6 bases and J by 9 bases, with 18 bases left in between. The CDR3 has 14 residues. CDR3 sequence: CASSPGTPASPQHF. CDR3 DNA: TGTGCCAGCAGCCCCGGGACCCCCGCATCGCCCCAGCATTTT.

This chain joins TRBV25-1 and TRBJ1-1; 7 bases are shared with TRBD1. The germline CDR1 and CDR2 sequences are MGHDK and SYGVNS. With 3 bases clipped from V and 5 bases from J, the junction kept 9 bases outside the gene matches. CDR3 length equals 15 residues. The CDR3 spells CASSEPDRLGTEAFF. Here the CDR3 DNA reads TGTGCCAGCAGTGAGCCGGACAGGTTGGGAACTGAAGCTTTCTTT. The whole variable domain, filled in from reference TRBV25-1 and TRBJ1-1, reads EADIYQTPRYLVIGTGKKITLECSQTMGHDKMYWYQQDPGMELHLIHYSYGVNSTEKGDLSSESTVSRIRTEHFPLTLESARPSHTSQYLCASSEPDRLGTEAFFGQGTRLTVV.

The rearrangement joins TRBV6-5 to TRBJ1-1, with D perhaps matching TRBD1 (6 bases). The CDR3 has 15 residues. CDR1 is MNHEY, CDR2 SVGAGI, per germline. V gave up 6 bases and J gave up 0 bases, with 14 bases separating them. The CDR3 is CASSPRRGLNTEAFF. DNA for the CDR3: TGTGCCAGCAGCCCCCGCAGGGGCCTGAACACTGAAGCTTTCTTT.

This clone was detected a few times. This same CDR3 is encoded by further DNA sequences in the sample. This chain links TRBV7-3 with TRBJ2-2; 9 nucleotides agree with TRBD2. V shed 4 bases and J 6 bases; nucleotides not matched to a gene: 9. The germline CDR1 and CDR2 sequences are SGHTA and FQGTGA. The CDR3 covers 16 residues. CDR3 DNA: TGTGCCAGCAGCTCGTTAGCGGGGGAGGCCCCCGGGGAGCTGTTTTTT. Translated: CASSSLAGEAPGELFF.

The chain is built from TRBV6-1 and TRBJ1-6; D perhaps matches TRBD1 (6 bases). V dropped 10 bases and J dropped 6 bases, with 16 bases sitting between them. In germline, CDR1 is MNHNS, CDR2 SASEGT. The CDR3 loop spans 14 amino acids. The CDR3 nucleotides are TGTGCCACCAGGGGTACAGGCACTAATTCACCCCTCCACTTT. Translated: CATRGTGTNSPLHF.

The chain carries TRBV7-2 and TRBJ1-2; no reliable D call. The CDR3 is 14 residues long. The V end was cut by 5 bases, the J end by 2 bases, with 12 bases between. CDR1 is SGHTA, CDR2 FQGNSA, per germline. CDR3 region: CASSLSRFNYGYTF. The CDR3, as DNA: TGTGCCAGCAGCCTATCTAGGTTCAACTATGGCTACACCTTC.

This clone has a single count. This CDR3 is CASSISGQTSNQPQHF. The CDR3 DNA sequence: TGTGCCAGTAGTATTTCGGGACAGACCTCGAATCAGCCCCAGCATTTT. The V gene is TRBV19, the J gene TRBJ1-5; TRBD1 agrees at 7 bases. Germline V gives CDR1 LNHDA, CDR2 SQIVND (reference sequence). The CDR3 consists of 16 residues. The V and J ends lost 3 bases and 4 bases, in that order; junction bases with no gene match: 9.

The count of this clone is one. This chain's CDR3 is CASSETRQSYGYTF. The CDR3 DNA reads TGTGCCAGCTCCGAGACGAGACAGAGCTATGGCTACACCTTC. The chain employs TRBV6-5 and TRBJ1-2, with D perhaps TRBD1 (5 bases). The CDR3 has 14 residues. Trimming removed 8 bases at V and 4 bases at J, with 17 bases between. The germline V gene has CDR1 MNHEY and CDR2 SVGAGI.

The rearrangement uses TRBV5-1 and TRBJ2-5; possibly TRBD1 for D (5 bases). V was cut by 8 bases and J by 0 bases, with 20 bases left in between. Germline V gene lookup returns CDR1 SGHRS and CDR2 YFSETQ. This CDR3 comprises 16 residues. This chain's CDR3 is CASAIEQATHQETQYF. CDR3 coding DNA: TGCGCCAGTGCTATTGAACAGGCAACCCACCAAGAGACCCAGTACTTC.

This clone came up a few times. This rearrangement joins TRBV2 to TRBJ2-7; D unclear. V was pared by 0 bases and J by 3 bases, with 6 bases between. Germline CDR1 and CDR2: SNHLY and FYNNEI. CDR3 length equals 13 residues. The CDR3 spells CASSEAYLYEQYF. Written as DNA, the CDR3 is TGTGCCAGCAGTGAAGCGTACCTCTACGAGCAGTACTTC.

The sample holds a few counts of this clone. The chain carries TRBV6-5 and TRBJ2-7; D unresolved. V lost 8 bases, J lost 0 bases, and 11 bases lay in between. The CDR3 loop spans 13 amino acids. Per the germline V gene, CDR1 is MNHEY and CDR2 is SVGAGI. The CDR3 DNA is TGTGCCAGCCACTCAGCGAACTCCTACGAGCAGTACTTC. Translating it yields CASHSANSYEQYF.